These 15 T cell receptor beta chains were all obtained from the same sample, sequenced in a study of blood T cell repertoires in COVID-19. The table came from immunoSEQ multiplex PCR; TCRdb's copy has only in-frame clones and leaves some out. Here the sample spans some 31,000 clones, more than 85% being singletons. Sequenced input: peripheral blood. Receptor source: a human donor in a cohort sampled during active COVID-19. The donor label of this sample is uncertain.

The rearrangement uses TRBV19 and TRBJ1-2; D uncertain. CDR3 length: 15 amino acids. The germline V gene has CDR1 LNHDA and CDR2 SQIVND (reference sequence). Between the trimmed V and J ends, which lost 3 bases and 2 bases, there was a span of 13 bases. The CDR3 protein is CASSISTAFNYGYTF. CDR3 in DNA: TGTGCCAGTAGTATTAGTACAGCCTTCAACTATGGCTACACCTTC.

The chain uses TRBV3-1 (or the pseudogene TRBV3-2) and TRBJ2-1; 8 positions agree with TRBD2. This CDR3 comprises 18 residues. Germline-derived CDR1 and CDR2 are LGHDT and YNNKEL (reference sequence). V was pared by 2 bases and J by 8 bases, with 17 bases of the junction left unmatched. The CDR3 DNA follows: TGTGCCAGCAGCCAATACGCTCCTAGCGGGCGCCCTCGTGATGAGCAGTTCTTC. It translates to CASSQYAPSGRPRDEQFF.

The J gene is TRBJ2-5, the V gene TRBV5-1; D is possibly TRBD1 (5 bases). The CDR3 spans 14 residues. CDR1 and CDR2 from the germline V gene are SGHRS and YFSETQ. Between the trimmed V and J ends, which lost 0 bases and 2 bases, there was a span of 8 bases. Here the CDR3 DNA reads TGCGCCAGCAGCTTGGGACAGTGGCAAGAGACCCAGTACTTC. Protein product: CASSLGQWQETQYF.

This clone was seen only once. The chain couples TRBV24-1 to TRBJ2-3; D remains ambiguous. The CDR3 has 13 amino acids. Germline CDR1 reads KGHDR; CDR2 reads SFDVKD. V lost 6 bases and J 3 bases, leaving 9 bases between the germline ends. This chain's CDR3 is CATSPIGTDTQYF. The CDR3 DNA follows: TGTGCCACCAGTCCAATCGGGACAGATACGCAGTATTTT.

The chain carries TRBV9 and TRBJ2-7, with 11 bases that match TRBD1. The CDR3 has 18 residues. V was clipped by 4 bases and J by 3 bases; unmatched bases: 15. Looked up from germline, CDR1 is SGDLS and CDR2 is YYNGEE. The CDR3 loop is CASSQGGGQGASDYEQYF. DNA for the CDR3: TGTGCCAGCAGCCAAGGTGGAGGACAGGGGGCGAGTGACTACGAGCAGTACTTC.

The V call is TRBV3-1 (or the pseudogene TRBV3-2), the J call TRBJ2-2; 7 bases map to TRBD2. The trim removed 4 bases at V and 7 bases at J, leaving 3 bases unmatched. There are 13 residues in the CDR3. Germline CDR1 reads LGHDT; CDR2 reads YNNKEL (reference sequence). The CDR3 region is CASSRREGGELFF. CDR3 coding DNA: TGTGCCAGCAGCCGCAGGGAGGGCGGGGAGCTGTTTTTT.

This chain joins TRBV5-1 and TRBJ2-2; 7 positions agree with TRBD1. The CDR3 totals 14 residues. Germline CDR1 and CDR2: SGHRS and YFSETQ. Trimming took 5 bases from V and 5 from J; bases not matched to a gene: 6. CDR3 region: CASSTQGSTGELFF. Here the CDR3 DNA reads TGCGCCAGCAGTACACAGGGGTCGACCGGGGAGCTGTTTTTT. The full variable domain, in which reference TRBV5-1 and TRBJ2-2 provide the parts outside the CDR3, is KAGVTQTPRYLIKTRGQQVTLSCSPISGHRSVSWYQQTPGQGLQFLFEYFSETQRNKGNFPGRFSGRQFSNSRSEMNVSTLELGDSALYLCASSTQGSTGELFFGEGSRLTVL.

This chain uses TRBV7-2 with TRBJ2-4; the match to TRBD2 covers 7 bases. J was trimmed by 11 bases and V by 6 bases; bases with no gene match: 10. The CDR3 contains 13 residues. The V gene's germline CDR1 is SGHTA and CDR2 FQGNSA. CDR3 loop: CASSPRAGEVQYF. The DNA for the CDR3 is TGTGCCAGCAGTCCAAGGGCGGGAGAGGTTCAGTACTTC.

The CDR3 here is CASSILDRGYEQYF. In nucleotides, the CDR3 is TGTGCCAGTAGTATTTTAGACAGGGGCTACGAGCAGTACTTC. The chain uses TRBV19 and TRBJ2-7; 8 bases are shared with TRBD1. Trimming took 3 bases from V and 3 from J; bases not matched to a gene: 4. The CDR3 extends over 14 amino acids. CDR1 LNHDA and CDR2 SQIVND come from the germline V gene (reference sequence). The whole variable domain, filled in from reference TRBV19 and TRBJ2-7, reads DGGITQSPKYLFRKEGQNVTLSCEQNLNHDAMYWYRQDPGQGLRLIYYSQIVNDFQKGDIAEGYSVSREKKESFPLTVTSAQKNPTAFYLCASSILDRGYEQYFGPGTRLTVT.

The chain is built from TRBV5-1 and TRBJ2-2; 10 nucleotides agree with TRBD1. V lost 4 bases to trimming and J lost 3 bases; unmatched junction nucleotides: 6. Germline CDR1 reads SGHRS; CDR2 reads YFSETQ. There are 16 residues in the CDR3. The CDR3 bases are TGCGCCAGCAGCCCGCTGGGGACAGGGGACACCGGGGAGCTGTTTTTT. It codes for CASSPLGTGDTGELFF.

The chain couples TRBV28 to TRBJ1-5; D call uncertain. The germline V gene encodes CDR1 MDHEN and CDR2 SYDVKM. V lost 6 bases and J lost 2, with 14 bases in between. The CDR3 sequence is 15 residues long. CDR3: CASRRHQTGNQPQHF. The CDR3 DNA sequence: TGTGCCAGCAGACGACACCAAACTGGCAATCAGCCCCAGCATTTT.

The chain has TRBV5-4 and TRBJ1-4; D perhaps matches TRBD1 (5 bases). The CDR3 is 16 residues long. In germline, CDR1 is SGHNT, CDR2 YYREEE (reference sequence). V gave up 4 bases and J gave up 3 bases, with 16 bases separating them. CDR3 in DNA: TGTGCCAGCAGCCAGTTCGAAGGGGCGGCTAATGAAAAACTGTTTTTT. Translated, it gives CASSQFEGAANEKLFF.

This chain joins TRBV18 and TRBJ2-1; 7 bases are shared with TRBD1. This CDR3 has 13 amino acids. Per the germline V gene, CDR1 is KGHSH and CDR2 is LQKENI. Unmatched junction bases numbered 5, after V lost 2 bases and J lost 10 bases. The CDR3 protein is CASSPDRAGEQFF. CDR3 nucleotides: TGTGCCAGCTCACCAGACAGGGCAGGGGAGCAGTTCTTC.

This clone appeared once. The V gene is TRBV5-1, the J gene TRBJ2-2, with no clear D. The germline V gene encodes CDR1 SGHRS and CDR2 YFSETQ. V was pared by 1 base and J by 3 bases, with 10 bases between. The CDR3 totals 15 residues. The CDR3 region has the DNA TGCGCCAGCAGCTTGATTCCTTCGGACACCGGGGAGCTGTTTTTT. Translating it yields CASSLIPSDTGELFF.

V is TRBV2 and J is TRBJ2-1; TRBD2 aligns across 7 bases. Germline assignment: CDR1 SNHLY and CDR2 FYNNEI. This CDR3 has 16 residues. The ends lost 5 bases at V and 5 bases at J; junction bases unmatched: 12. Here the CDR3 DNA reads TGTGCCAGCAGTTTTGGGGGGGGAGGTAAAAACAATGAGCAGTTCTTC. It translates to CASSFGGGGKNNEQFF.